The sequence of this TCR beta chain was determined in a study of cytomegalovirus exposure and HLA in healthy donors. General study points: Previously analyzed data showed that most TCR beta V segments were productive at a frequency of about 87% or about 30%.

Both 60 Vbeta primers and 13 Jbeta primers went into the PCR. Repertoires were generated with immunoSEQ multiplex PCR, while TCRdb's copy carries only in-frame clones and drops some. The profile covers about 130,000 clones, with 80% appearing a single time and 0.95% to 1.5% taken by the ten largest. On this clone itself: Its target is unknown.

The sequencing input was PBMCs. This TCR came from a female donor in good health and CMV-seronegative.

CDR3 in amino acids: CASSLAGSTDTQYF. The CDR3 bases are TGTGCCAGCAGCTTAGCGGGGAGTACAGATACGCAGTATTTT. This chain connects TRBV7-9 to TRBJ2-3; D is perhaps TRBD2 (5 bases). The CDR3 contains 14 residues. The V and J ends lost 0 bases and 3 bases respectively, with 7 bases between them. Germline assignment: CDR1 SEHNR and CDR2 FQNEAQ (reference sequence).